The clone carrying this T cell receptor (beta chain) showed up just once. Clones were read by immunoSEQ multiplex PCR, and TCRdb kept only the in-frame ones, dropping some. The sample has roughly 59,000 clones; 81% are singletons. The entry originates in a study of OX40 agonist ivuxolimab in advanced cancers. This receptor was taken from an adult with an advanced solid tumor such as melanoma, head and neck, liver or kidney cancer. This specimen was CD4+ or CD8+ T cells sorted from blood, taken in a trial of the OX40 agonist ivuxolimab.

The CDR3 sequence is CASSQVHRSNYGYTF. The CDR3 region has the DNA TGTGCCAGCAGCCAAGTCCACAGGTCTAACTATGGCTACACCTTC. The chain combines TRBV14 with TRBJ1-2, with D perhaps TRBD1 (5 bases). Trimming removed 1 base at V and 0 bases at J, with 9 bases between. CDR3 size: 15 residues. From germline, CDR1 is SGHDN and CDR2 FVKESK.